This T cell receptor beta chain was sequenced during a study of blood T cell repertoires in COVID-19 (dated by TCRdb to the early 2020s). About the study as a whole: Collaborator samples came from the United States, Italy and Spain and covered acute and convalescent phases of COVID-19. The repertoires were released in a freely available public database meant as a resource for research on the immune response to SARS-CoV-2. Nearly every sample came with metadata listing a de-identified subject ID, COVID-19 status, age in years and sex. The dataset comprised deeply sampled blood TCRbeta repertoires from subjects exposed to, actively infected with, or recovered from COVID-19. The samples were drawn from the first 160 participants of the ongoing ImmuneRACE study and from 1,254 subjects provided by 6 global collaborators. The material from the prospective study consisted of cDNA or gDNA derived from T cells, B-cell-depleted T cells, or PBMCs. Where HLA class I and class II types were available, the types were taken from metadata supplied by the sample provider, not from assay-based typing.

Points the paper makes about the study in general: Clinical and demographic metadata were provided uncurated, with the amount varying by source and participant.

Whole blood was collected in K2EDTA tubes by collaborating institutions according to the institutions' own protocols. For TCRbeta analysis, collaborator samples were shipped as frozen whole blood, as isolated PBMCs, or as DNA extracted from either sample type. Remarks on this clone: This clone's antigen is unknown. Per-base qualities were not stored, and no clone one base away is much larger.

TCRbeta CDR3 regions were amplified from genomic DNA using the immunoSEQ Assay, a bias-controlled multiplex PCR. Processing in the source paper ran as follows. Nucleated cell counts per sample were estimated from amplification of reference gene primers within the assay. Sequence reads were collapsed and filtered to measure the absolute abundance of every unique TCRbeta CDR3 rearrangement. For each sample, productive Simpson clonality was calculated as the square root of Simpson's diversity index over productive rearrangements. Here the immuneACCESS table is served through TCRdb, limited to in-frame sequences with V and J called. Missing clones are a known gap in these copies; in checked studies unresolved V genes cover under half, and the rest lacks a known reason. For V, J and clone size, that table is used; D and trimming come from the DNA. This sample has some 100,000 clones in its table, and roughly 88% of those were observed once. The ten largest account for about 8% of the sample.

CDR1 KGHSH and CDR2 LQKENI are derived from the germline V gene. The junction shows trimming of 2 bases on V and 2 bases on J, plus 13 bases between the germline ends. The CDR3, from cysteine to phenylalanine, totals 16 residues. The CDR3 DNA has 48 bases and is translated from base 1. The chain links TRBV18 with TRBJ2-1; the D gene is perhaps TRBD2, on 5 matching bases. This TCR came from a woman between 70 and 85 years old with acute or convalescent COVID-19. The material sequenced was peripheral blood. CDR3 protein: CASSPGSERTYNEQFF. The DNA reads as follows: TGTGCCAGCTCACCAGGGAGCGAGAGAACCTACAATGAGCAGTTCTTC.